This entry lists 20 T cell receptor beta chains sequenced from one sample in a study of shared clonotypes between healthy human individuals. TCRdb keeps only in-frame clones here, not all; method: immunoSEQ multiplex PCR. Of approximately 2.1 million clones detected, more than 85% appear once; the ten largest clones hold about 0.39%. Sequencing was performed on naive CD4+ T cells from PBMCs. Subset given: CD45RA+ positively selected. These TCRs come from a man younger than 35 in good health. Some clones in this sample may be carry-over from other donors' samples.

The rearrangement uses TRBV9 and TRBJ2-7; D tentatively fits TRBD1 or TRBD2 (6 bases each). V was cut by 4 bases and J by 2 bases, with 13 bases left in between. The CDR3 length is 14 residues. Germline assignment: CDR1 SGDLS and CDR2 YYNGEE. The CDR3 is CASSTQGGPYEQYF. The CDR3, as DNA: TGTGCCAGCAGCACGCAAGGGGGGCCCTACGAGCAGTACTTC.

Of note for this clone: At the DNA level, this CDR3 is encoded by other sequences in the same sample as well. The V and J genes are TRBV5-1 and TRBJ2-3; D is undetermined. Germline CDR1 SGHRS, CDR2 YFSETQ. The CDR3 runs to 14 residues. V lost 0 bases to trimming and J lost 5 bases, with 10 bases between them. The DNA of the CDR3 is TGCGCCAGCAGCTTGGGACCCTCCGGAGATACGCAGTATTTT. Amino acids: CASSLGPSGDTQYF.

The gene calls are TRBV6-5 and TRBJ2-7, with D unclear. Trimming took off 6 bases at V and 2 bases at J, with 5 bases between the two ends. This CDR3 is 11 amino acids long. Germline V gene sequence: CDR1 MNHEY, CDR2 SVGAGI. CDR3 loop: CASSLTYEQYF. DNA for the CDR3: TGTGCCAGCAGCCTAACCTACGAGCAGTACTTC.

The chain recombines TRBV20-1 with TRBJ1-4, with D hard to call. Germline V gene data show CDR1 as DFQATT and CDR2 as SNEGSKA (reference sequence). This CDR3 comprises 8 residues. The V end was cut by 3 bases, the J end by 14 bases, with 4 bases between. Here the CDR3 DNA reads TGCAGTGCTAGGGTCCTGTTTTTT. Residues: CSARVLFF.

This chain links TRBV2 with TRBJ2-7; TRBD1 is a possible D gene (6 bases). Between the trimmed V and J ends, which lost 3 bases and 6 bases, there was a span of 15 bases. The V gene's germline CDR1 is SNHLY and CDR2 FYNNEI. CDR3 length: 14 amino acids. The CDR3 reads CASSDARGRAEQYF. The CDR3 DNA is TGTGCCAGCAGTGACGCCAGGGGAAGAGCCGAGCAGTACTTC.

This clone was observed a single time. The genes are TRBV12-2 and TRBJ2-7; the D call in the table, TRBD2, was not verified against the DNA. TRBV12-2 is classified as a pseudogene. CDR3 length equals 16 residues. The CDR3 coding sequence is TGTGCAAGTCGCTCCCCAGGCGGGGAAAGGGCCTACGAGCAGTACTTC. It encodes CASRSPGGERAYEQYF.

The chain has TRBV6-5 and TRBJ2-3; no clear D. Germline V gene sequence: CDR1 MNHEY, CDR2 SVGAGI. There are 15 residues in the CDR3. Trimming stripped 4 bases from V and 6 bases from J, with 17 bases between. The CDR3 spells CASSSIGSQADTQYF. For the CDR3, the DNA is TGTGCCAGCAGTTCGATTGGATCCCAGGCTGATACGCAGTATTTT.

With respect to this clone: Other nucleotide sequences from this sample produce the same CDR3. V gene TRBV28 combines with J gene TRBJ2-7, with TRBD1 as a possible D gene (5 bases). The ends were cut back, 4 bases at V and 4 bases at J, with 17 bases in the middle. Germline V gives CDR1 MDHEN, CDR2 SYDVKM. CDR3 length: 15 amino acids. The CDR3: CASSSTGTYSYEQYF. In DNA form, the CDR3 reads TGTGCCAGCAGTTCCACAGGTACTTACTCTTACGAGCAGTACTTC.

This clone was seen a few times. An end of the junction does not agree with germline; a read error may underlie this. This rearrangement joins TRBV30 to TRBJ1-4; D gene ambiguous. The CDR3 sequence is 10 residues long. Germline assignment: CDR1 GTSNPN and CDR2 SVGIG (reference sequence). The CDR3 region has the DNA TGTGCCGGGAGAAATGAAAAACTGTTTTTT. Translating gives CAGRNEKLFF.

This chain links TRBV28 with TRBJ2-5, with a possible D match to TRBD1 (5 bases). The end of the DNA fits TRBJ2-7 better, so the J call may be wrong. The V gene's germline CDR1 is MDHEN and CDR2 SYDVKM. This CDR3 contains 14 residues. The CDR3 DNA reads TGTGCCAGCAGTTTGCCAGGGTTGAGCCACGAGCAGTACTTC. It encodes CASSLPGLSHEQYF.

The gene calls are TRBV9 and TRBJ2-2; D perhaps matches TRBD1 (5 bases). Trimming took 0 bases from V and 4 from J, leaving 10 bases between them. The germline V gene has CDR1 SGDLS and CDR2 YYNGEE. There are 15 residues in the CDR3. The CDR3 reads CASSVDGRGTGELFF. As DNA, the CDR3 is TGTGCCAGCAGCGTAGACGGAAGGGGCACCGGGGAGCTGTTTTTT.

The J gene is TRBJ2-7, the V gene TRBV11-3; D ambiguous. CDR1 is SGHNT, CDR2 YENEEA, per germline. The CDR3 length is 14 residues. V was cut by 3 bases and J by 3 bases, with 12 bases left in between. CDR3 region: CASSFRRLGYEQYF. The DNA of the CDR3 is TGTGCCAGCAGCTTCCGTCGCCTGGGCTACGAGCAGTACTTC.

This clone was seen many times. The chain links TRBV29-1 to TRBJ2-1; TRBD2 might be the D (6 bases). The length of the CDR3 is 11 residues. Germline V gene sequence: CDR1 SQVTM, CDR2 ANQGSEA. The CDR3 DNA reads as TGCGGTATAGCGGATTACAATGAGCAGTTCTTC. Amino acid sequence: CGIADYNEQFF.

CDR3 sequence reads: CASSYPTGGKHF. CDR3 in DNA: TGTGCCAGCAGTTATCCGACAGGGGGCAAGCATTTT. This sequence joins TRBV27 and TRBJ1-5, with 10 bases that match TRBD1. The trim removed 4 bases at V and 14 bases at J, leaving 5 bases unmatched. The CDR3 is made up of 12 amino acids. CDR1 and CDR2 (germline): MNHEY, SMNVEV (reference sequence).

This clone was picked up a small number of times. CDR3 amino acids: CASSSREGSFF. The CDR3 region has the DNA TGTGCCAGCAGCTCCCGGGAAGGATCTTTCTTT. The rearrangement uses TRBV5-6 and TRBJ1-1; D gene uncertain. This CDR3 spans 11 amino acids. CDR1 SGHDT and CDR2 YYEEEE come from the germline V gene. The V gene lost 3 bases and the J gene lost 12 bases, with 12 bases spanning the gap.

This clone was picked up one time. The chain has TRBV30 and TRBJ2-7, with D possibly matching TRBD1 (6 bases). V was pared by 3 bases and J by 0 bases, with 12 bases between. Germline CDR1 GTSNPN, CDR2 SVGIG (reference sequence). This CDR3 contains 14 residues. CDR3 protein: CAWSEDSFSYEQYF. The CDR3 DNA is TGTGCCTGGAGCGAGGACAGCTTCTCCTACGAGCAGTACTTC.

This chain joins TRBV30 and TRBJ2-4, with D perhaps being TRBD1 or TRBD2 (5 bases each). This CDR3 contains 15 residues. The ends were cut back, 2 bases at V and 6 bases at J, with 17 bases in the middle. The germline CDR1 and CDR2 sequences are GTSNPN and SVGIG (reference sequence). The CDR3 nucleotides are TGTGCCTGGAGTCGTACCGGGACCCCGGGAAACATTCAGTACTTC. Its protein product is CAWSRTGTPGNIQYF.

Notes on this clone: The same CDR3 arises from other DNA sequences in this sample as well. The chain recombines TRBV5-1 with TRBJ2-3, with no clear D. This CDR3 spans 13 amino acids. V lost 1 base and J lost 3, with 6 bases in between. Looked up from germline, CDR1 is SGHRS and CDR2 is YFSETQ. CDR3 residues: CASSLTVTDTQYF. In DNA, the CDR3 is TGCGCCAGCAGCTTGACAGTAACAGATACGCAGTATTTT.

The chain joins TRBV14 to TRBJ2-3, with 9 bases that match TRBD2. Germline loops: CDR1 SGHDN, CDR2 FVKESK. The V segment lost 1 base and the J segment 2 bases; nucleotides outside the gene matches: 4. This CDR3 has 16 amino acids. The CDR3 sequence: CASSQAGLAFTDTQYF. The CDR3 DNA reads as TGTGCCAGCAGCCAAGCGGGACTAGCCTTCACAGATACGCAGTATTTT.

The rearrangement uses TRBV6-6 and TRBJ1-2; 9 positions agree with TRBD1. There are 14 residues in the CDR3. The trim removed 4 bases at V and 3 bases at J, leaving 3 bases unmatched. Germline V gives CDR1 MNHNY, CDR2 SVGAGI (reference sequence). Here the CDR3 DNA reads TGTGCCAGCAGTTCGGGACAGGGTTACTATGGCTACACCTTC. This sequence encodes CASSSGQGYYGYTF.